The T cell receptor (beta chain) described here comes from a study of T-cell memory formation after mild COVID-19. Study information: The TCR clusters were mostly specific to one donor.

This clonotype was counted at least ten times. Its antigen is still unknown. Study outcomes and limitations: Among CD4+ contracting clones, most were CM and EM, and CD8+ ones EMRA.

The CDR3 is 15 residues long. V lost 3 bases and J lost 5, with 16 bases in between. The V gene's germline CDR1 is MNHEY and CDR2 SVGAGI. One entry per CDR3 protein results from TCRdb running MiXCR on the 5' RACE reads. The sample yields approximately 410,000 distinct CDR3 sequences, 23% seen once. The sample consisted of PBMCs or a T cell subset sorted from them (not recorded which). The chain has TRBV6-5 and TRBJ2-5; tentatively, D is TRBD1 or TRBD2 (5 bases each). The sequence was obtained from an adult woman who had mild COVID-19 (a few samples of this study predate the infection). Cell type and time point are not known. CDR3: CASSYQEGNFETQYF. In DNA, the CDR3 is TGTGCCAGCAGTTATCAAGAGGGGAACTTTGAGACCCAGTACTTC.